The entry below describes one T cell receptor (beta chain). Original processing methods: For nucleated cells, counts were estimated from reference gene primer amplification. Only in-frame clones appear in the TCRdb table, and some are missing; sequencing was by immunoSEQ multiplex PCR. The DNA gave D and trimming, while V, J and clone size come from that table. The table lists fewer than 120,000 clones, 87% of them singletons. These data originate in a study of blood T cell repertoires in COVID-19. Study overall: Samples taken during acute and convalescent COVID-19 were collected in the United States, Italy and Spain. T cells, B-cell-depleted T cells, or PBMCs provided the cDNA or gDNA that served as material.

CDR1 is SGHAT, CDR2 FQNNGV, per germline. Trimming left V 2 bases short and J 8 bases short, with 8 bases between. The CDR3 is 12 amino acids. The gene calls are TRBV11-2 and TRBJ2-3; D may be TRBD1 (5 bases). The sequence came from a human donor in a cohort sampled during active COVID-19. Sequenced material: peripheral blood. The CDR3 spells CASSLPQGTQYF. DNA for the CDR3: TGTGCCAGCAGCTTACCCCAGGGTACGCAGTATTTT.